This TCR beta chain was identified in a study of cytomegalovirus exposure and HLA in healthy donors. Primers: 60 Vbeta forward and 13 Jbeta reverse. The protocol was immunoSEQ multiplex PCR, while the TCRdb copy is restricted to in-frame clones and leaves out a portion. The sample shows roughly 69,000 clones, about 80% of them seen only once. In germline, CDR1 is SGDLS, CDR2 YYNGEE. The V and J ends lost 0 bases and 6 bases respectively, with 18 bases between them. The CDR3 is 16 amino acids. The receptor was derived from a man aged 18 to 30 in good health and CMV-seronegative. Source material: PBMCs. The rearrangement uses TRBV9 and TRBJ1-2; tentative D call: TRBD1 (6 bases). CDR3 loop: CASSVGAGVVHDGYTF. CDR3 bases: TGTGCCAGCAGCGTAGGGGCAGGGGTCGTACACGATGGCTACACCTTC.